The source of this T cell receptor (beta chain) is a study of human T cells and chemical hapten exposure. Overall study: Small pooled library volume differences mainly caused per-sample TCR yield variation.

TCRdb reprocessed the 5' RACE reads via MiXCR and lists one record per CDR3 protein. The table records tens of thousands of distinct CDR3 sequences, about 15% of them present only once. This clonotype came up many times. Its antigen remains unknown. Study observations and caveats: High-frequency TCRs, those above 1 in 1000, stayed the same after DPC sensitization.

Total RNA was isolated from whole blood that had not been fractionated. J lost 2 bases, V lost 6 bases, and 1 base had no gene match. The germline V gene has CDR1 MRHNA and CDR2 SNTAGT. This CDR3 has 13 residues. The J gene is TRBJ2-3, the V gene TRBV6-4; 8 bases fit TRBD2. The sequence was obtained from a female donor in good health. CDR3 loop: CASSGGATDTQYF. Written as DNA, the CDR3 is TGTGCCAGCAGCGGGGGGGCCACAGATACGCAGTATTTT.